This entry describes one TCR beta chain. The antigen is undetermined. Repertoires were generated with immunoSEQ multiplex PCR, while TCRdb's copy carries only in-frame clones and drops some. The table records approximately 18,000 clones, 72% of them present only once. This entry is derived from a study of T cell repertoires in ileal Crohn's disease. Study observations and caveats: Active smokers at surgery had more clonal expansions than non-smokers.

Trimming shortened V by 3 bases and J by 2 bases, and 11 bases separated the two germline ends. The CDR3 covers 15 residues. Germline CDR1 MNHEY, CDR2 SMNVEV (reference sequence). Time point indicated: neoterminal ileum biopsy at postoperative endoscopy, about 6 months after surgery. The specimen sequenced was ileal tissue. This clonotype originated in an adult with Crohn's disease. The chain joins TRBV27 to TRBJ1-3, with D possibly being TRBD1 (5 bases). The CDR3 nucleotides read TGTGCCAGCAGTTTGGCAGGGCGGACTGGAAACACCATATATTTT. Its protein product is CASSLAGRTGNTIYF.